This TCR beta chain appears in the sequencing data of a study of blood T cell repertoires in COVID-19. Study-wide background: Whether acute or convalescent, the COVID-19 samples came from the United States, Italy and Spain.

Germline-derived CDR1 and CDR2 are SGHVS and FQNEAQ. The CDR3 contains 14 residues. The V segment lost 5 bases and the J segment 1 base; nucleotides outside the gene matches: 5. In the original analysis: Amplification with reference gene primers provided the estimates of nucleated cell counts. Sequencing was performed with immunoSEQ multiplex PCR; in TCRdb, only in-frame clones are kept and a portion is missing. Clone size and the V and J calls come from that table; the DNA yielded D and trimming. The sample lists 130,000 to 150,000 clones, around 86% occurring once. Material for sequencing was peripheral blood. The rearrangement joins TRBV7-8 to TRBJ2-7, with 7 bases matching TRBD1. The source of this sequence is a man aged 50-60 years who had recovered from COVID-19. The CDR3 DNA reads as TGTGCCAGCAGCATTGGACAGGAATCCTACGAGCAGTACTTC. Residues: CASSIGQESYEQYF.